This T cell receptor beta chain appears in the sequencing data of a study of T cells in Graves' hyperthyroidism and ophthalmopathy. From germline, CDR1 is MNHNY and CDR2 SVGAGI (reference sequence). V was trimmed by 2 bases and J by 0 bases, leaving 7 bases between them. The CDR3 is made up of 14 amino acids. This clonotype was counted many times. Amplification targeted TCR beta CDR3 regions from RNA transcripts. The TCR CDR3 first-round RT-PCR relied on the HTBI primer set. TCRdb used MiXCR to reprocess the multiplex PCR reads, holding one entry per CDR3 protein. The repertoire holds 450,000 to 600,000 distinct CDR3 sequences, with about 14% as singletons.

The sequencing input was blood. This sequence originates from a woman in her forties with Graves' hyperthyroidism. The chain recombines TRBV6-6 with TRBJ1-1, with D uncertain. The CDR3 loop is CASSYGSMNTEAFF. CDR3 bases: TGTGCCAGCAGTTACGGGTCAATGAACACTGAAGCTTTCTTT.